The source of this T cell receptor beta chain is a study of shared clonotypes between healthy human individuals. Study-level points and caveats: The authors sampled blood alone, and tissue repertoires likely differ.

The V gene end was trimmed by 4 bases and the J gene end by 6 bases; junction bases not matched to a gene: 12. Germline CDR1 SGHDT, CDR2 YYEEEE. The CDR3 consists of 15 residues. The assay was immunoSEQ multiplex PCR, and TCRdb's table has in-frame clones only and misses some. The sample carries hundreds of thousands of clones, around 74% recorded once. This clone has a handful of counts. What it recognizes is unknown. This sequence joins TRBV5-6 and TRBJ2-7; the match to TRBD2 covers 8 bases. The origin of this receptor is a woman aged 30 to 39 in good health. Sequenced sample: memory CD4+ T cells sorted from blood. Subset noted: CD45RA-negative fraction. This CDR3 is CASSGHAGTRVEQYF. Here the CDR3 DNA reads TGTGCCAGCAGCGGACACGCCGGGACTAGAGTCGAGCAGTACTTC.